This T cell receptor (beta chain) was observed in a study of blood T cell repertoires in COVID-19. Study overall: Acute and convalescent COVID-19 specimens originated in the United States, Italy and Spain. Sample material is recorded as cDNA or gDNA derived from T cells, B-cell-depleted T cells, or PBMCs.

Produced via immunoSEQ multiplex PCR; TCRdb's table is partial and in-frame only. The sample includes fewer than 65,000 clones, around 87% of them seen just once. Germline loops: CDR1 SQVTM, CDR2 ANQGSEA. V trimming: 6 bases; J trimming: 7 bases; junction bases outside the gene matches: 6. CDR3 length: 13 amino acids. The specimen was peripheral blood. The clonotype was recovered from a human donor with acute or convalescent COVID-19. The donor label of this sample is uncertain. V gene TRBV29-1 combines with J gene TRBJ1-6; 7 positions match TRBD1. The CDR3 reads CSVRDSYNSPLHF. CDR3 DNA sequence: TGCAGCGTACGGGACAGTTACAATTCACCCCTCCACTTT. The variable domain in full, with the rest retrieved from reference TRBV29-1 and TRBJ1-6, is SAVISQKPSRDICQRGTSLTIQCQVDSQVTMMFWYRQQPGQSLTLIATANQGSEATYESGFVIDKFPISRPNLTFSTLTVSNMSPEDSSIYLCSVRDSYNSPLHFGNGTRLTVT.